The rows below give T cell receptor beta chains drawn from one sample of a study of read filtering for tumor transcriptome and immune sequencing. TCRdb re-called the reads with MiXCR, one entry per CDR3 protein. The repertoire has 35,000 to 55,000 distinct CDR3 sequences, less than 15% of them found once; the top ten carry less than 15%. The material sequenced was a population of CD138-negative cells sorted from bone marrow. The receptors here all came from a donor at least 40 years old with multiple myeloma. Each CDR3 is given with its conserved first and last residue. Fields, in order: J gene, V gene, CDR3 protein.

J gene: TRBJ2-1; V gene: TRBV6-5; CDR3 protein: CASSLRIYGFGEQFF
J gene: TRBJ1-1; V gene: TRBV19; CDR3 protein: CASMPGQGRRVEAFF
J gene: TRBJ1-5; V gene: TRBV29-1; CDR3 protein: CSVGLSENQPQHF
J gene: TRBJ2-1; V gene: TRBV7-9; CDR3 protein: CASSLVGGSIHNEQFF
J gene: TRBJ2-3; V gene: TRBV29-1; CDR3 protein: CSVGRATDTQYF
J gene: TRBJ2-5; V gene: TRBV7-9; CDR3 protein: CASSLGVGSQETQYF
J gene: TRBJ2-1; V gene: TRBV7-2; CDR3 protein: CASSFGLAVSYNEQFF
J gene: TRBJ2-3; V gene: TRBV20-1; CDR3 protein: CSARDFGGNPTDTQYF
J gene: TRBJ2-7; V gene: TRBV18; CDR3 protein: CASSGGRGIHEQYF
J gene: TRBJ1-1; V gene: TRBV6-6; CDR3 protein: CASSYSGYNTEAFF
J gene: TRBJ1-5; V gene: TRBV18; CDR3 protein: CASSPTGQPQHF
J gene: TRBJ1-6; V gene: TRBV19; CDR3 protein: CASSFRTKLDSPLHF
J gene: TRBJ2-2; V gene: TRBV3-1; CDR3 protein: CASSFEYDTGELFF
J gene: TRBJ2-2; V gene: TRBV30; CDR3 protein: CAWSGVRGSGELFF
J gene: TRBJ2-1; V gene: TRBV4-3; CDR3 protein: CASSQGFNNEQFF
J gene: TRBJ2-3; V gene: TRBV7-3; CDR3 protein: CASSPTGGNTDTQYF
J gene: TRBJ2-5; V gene: TRBV11-2; CDR3 protein: CASSSLAGDGETQYF
J gene: TRBJ1-4; V gene: TRBV18; CDR3 protein: CASSSPSRGSNEKLFF
J gene: TRBJ2-3; V gene: TRBV7-8; CDR3 protein: CASSITDTQYF
J gene: TRBJ2-7; V gene: TRBV4-1; CDR3 protein: CASSQRTGDEQYF
J gene: TRBJ2-3; V gene: TRBV5-6; CDR3 protein: CASSLQAGGDTQYF
J gene: TRBJ2-3; V gene: TRBV20-1; CDR3 protein: CSARFLTHTDTQYF
J gene: TRBJ2-1; V gene: TRBV28; CDR3 protein: CASSFSLNEQFF
J gene: TRBJ2-5; V gene: TRBV6-5; CDR3 protein: CASRSPGTRYQETQYF
J gene: TRBJ1-1; V gene: TRBV6-2/TRBV6-3; CDR3 protein: CASSPGGGADTEAFF
J gene: TRBJ2-3; V gene: TRBV19; CDR3 protein: CASSIDGTDTQYF
J gene: TRBJ1-3; V gene: TRBV11-2; CDR3 protein: CASSSPRTGGNTIYF
J gene: TRBJ2-7; V gene: TRBV7-9; CDR3 protein: CASSPGTGVEPYF
J gene: TRBJ1-2; V gene: TRBV5-1; CDR3 protein: CACSLGGQLVGYTF
J gene: TRBJ2-2; V gene: TRBV20-1; CDR3 protein: CSASLVGLAGEQAGELFF
J gene: TRBJ1-1; V gene: TRBV2; CDR3 protein: CASSAFMNTEAFF
J gene: TRBJ2-7; V gene: TRBV10-3; CDR3 protein: CAISDPNPRDRELGEQYF
J gene: TRBJ2-5; V gene: TRBV20-1; CDR3 protein: CSASEAGVRETQYF
J gene: TRBJ2-1; V gene: TRBV5-1; CDR3 protein: CASSLGLAGVAEQFF
J gene: TRBJ2-3; V gene: TRBV7-9; CDR3 protein: CASSYTDTQYF
J gene: TRBJ2-1; V gene: TRBV5-4; CDR3 protein: CASSRDGSGSNEQFF
J gene: TRBJ2-1; V gene: TRBV3-1; CDR3 protein: CASSQSASGHNEQFF
J gene: TRBJ2-3; V gene: TRBV11-3; CDR3 protein: CASSLGPSGPYTQYF
J gene: TRBJ2-7; V gene: TRBV5-1; CDR3 protein: CASSGGGSGSTYEQYF
J gene: TRBJ2-5; V gene: TRBV29-1; CDR3 protein: CSVMAWSGGETQYF
J gene: TRBJ2-3; V gene: TRBV20-1; CDR3 protein: CSVEWTGGNTQYF
J gene: TRBJ2-7; V gene: TRBV14; CDR3 protein: CASSQGQGSPYEQYF